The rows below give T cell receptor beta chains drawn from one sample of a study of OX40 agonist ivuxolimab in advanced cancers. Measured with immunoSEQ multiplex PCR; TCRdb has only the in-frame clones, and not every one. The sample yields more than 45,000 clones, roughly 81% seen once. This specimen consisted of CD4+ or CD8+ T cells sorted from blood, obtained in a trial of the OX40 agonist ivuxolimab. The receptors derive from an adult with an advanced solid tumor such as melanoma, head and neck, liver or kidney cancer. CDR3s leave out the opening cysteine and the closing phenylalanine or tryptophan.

ASSSRGGYEQY,TRBV5-8,TRBJ2-7
ASSPDPGVGYNEQF,TRBV27,TRBJ2-1
ASSPGTDEQY,TRBV7-6,TRBJ2-7
ASSSESWRATDTQY,TRBV11-2,TRBJ2-3
ASSLDRGANEKLF,TRBV7-9,TRBJ1-4
ASSSSYNSPLH,TRBV7-7,TRBJ1-6
SALGEETQY,TRBV20-1,TRBJ2-5
ASGLPTASLSYNEQF,TRBV12-5,TRBJ2-1
ASSLVAGVGETQY,TRBV5-1,TRBJ2-5
ASSEGQANEKLF,TRBV2,TRBJ1-4
ASSLGDLYNEQF,TRBV5-1,TRBJ2-1
ASTPGFVYNEQF,TRBV19,TRBJ2-1
ASSYRTGGFGEQY,TRBV6-5,TRBJ2-7
ASNRGGWGTFDEQF,TRBV27,TRBJ2-1
ASRLLAANTGELF,TRBV7-2,TRBJ2-2